One and the same sample provided the 26 T cell receptor beta chains below, sequenced in a study of shared clonotypes between healthy human individuals. Terminally differentiated effector memory CD45RA+ cells were excluded by CCR7 positive selection of CD45RO-negative cells. Clones were read by immunoSEQ multiplex PCR, and TCRdb kept only the in-frame ones, dropping some. This repertoire shows nearly 600,000 clones, around 95% found once; its top ten account for 0.085% to 0.11%. The sequenced sample consisted of naive CD8+ T cells sorted from blood. The receptors derive from a woman aged 30 to 39 in good health.

The V gene is TRBV10-1, the J gene TRBJ2-3; a weak D match, TRBD1 (6 bases). Germline values: CDR1 WNHNN, CDR2 SYGVQD (reference sequence). V was shortened by 5 bases and J by 4 bases, with 10 bases between the two germline ends. The CDR3 loop spans 13 amino acids. In DNA form, the CDR3 reads TGCGCCAGCAGTCCAGGGGAACCAGATACGCAGTATTTT. It yields the protein CASSPGEPDTQYF.

Details on this clone: The same CDR3 can be traced to other DNA sequences in this sample. The chain carries TRBV29-1 and TRBJ2-7, with 9 bases aligning to TRBD1. V lost 4 bases and J lost 1; bases outside the gene matches: 2. This CDR3 has 13 residues. Germline lookup yields CDR1 SQVTM and CDR2 ANQGSEA. This chain's CDR3 is CSVGTGDSYEQYF. The CDR3 bases are TGCAGCGTTGGGACAGGGGATTCCTACGAGCAGTACTTC.

The chain uses TRBV5-6 and TRBJ2-7; D uncertain. CDR3 size: 14 residues. The germline gives CDR1 SGHDT, CDR2 YYEEEE. V was cut by 4 bases and J by 5 bases, with 16 bases left in between. CDR3 in DNA: TGTGCCAGCAGCCTAGGTAGTAGTCTTAACGAGCAGTACTTC. This codes for CASSLGSSLNEQYF.

This rearrangement joins TRBV27 to TRBJ2-7, with 11 positions matching TRBD1. CDR1 is MNHEY and CDR2 is SMNVEV in the germline V gene (reference sequence). CDR3 length: 16 residues. Trimming at V came to 5 bases and at J to 2 bases, leaving 8 bases not matched to a gene. This CDR3 is CASSPSAGQGAYEQYF. In nucleotides, the CDR3 is TGTGCCAGCAGTCCCTCCGCGGGACAGGGGGCCTACGAGCAGTACTTC.

The chain recombines TRBV9 with TRBJ2-1, with 8 bases that match TRBD1. The CDR3 is 17 amino acids. Germline assignment: CDR1 SGDLS and CDR2 YYNGEE. With 3 bases clipped from V and 0 bases from J, the junction kept 8 bases outside the gene matches. The CDR3 region has the DNA TGTGCCAGCAGCGAAACGGGACAGGTACGCTCCTACAATGAGCAGTTCTTC. Translated: CASSETGQVRSYNEQFF.

This rearrangement joins TRBV11-1 to TRBJ2-7; the D gene is possibly TRBD2 (6 bases). Germline lookup yields CDR1 SGHAT and CDR2 FQDESV (reference sequence). This CDR3 has 12 amino acids. Trimming took off 3 bases at V and 3 bases at J, with 6 bases between the two ends. CDR3 sequence reads: CASSLDYYEQYF. The DNA for the CDR3 is TGTGCCAGCAGCTTGGACTACTACGAGCAGTACTTC.

The chain recombines TRBV5-6 with TRBJ2-1, with D maybe TRBD1 (5 bases). From germline, CDR1 is SGHDT and CDR2 YYEEEE. CDR3 length: 15 amino acids. V was cut by 7 bases and J by 0 bases, with 14 bases left in between. CDR3 coding DNA: TGTGCCAGCTTATCCCTGGGGCCCTCCTACAATGAGCAGTTCTTC. This sequence encodes CASLSLGPSYNEQFF.

V gene TRBV2 combines with J gene TRBJ1-2; unclear D gene. The ends were cut back, 7 bases at V and 8 bases at J, with 20 bases in the middle. Germline CDR1 reads SNHLY; CDR2 reads FYNNEI. The CDR3 runs 14 residues. For the CDR3, the DNA is TGTGCCAGCATATCGGTCTCTAGGTTGGGAGGCTACACCTTC. It is translated as CASISVSRLGGYTF.

The chain links TRBV27 to TRBJ1-5; a weak D match, TRBD1 (6 bases). Trimming removed 4 bases from V and 2 bases from J, with 12 bases in between. This CDR3 contains 15 residues. Germline values: CDR1 MNHEY, CDR2 SMNVEV (reference sequence). This CDR3 is CASSSTGMGNQPQHF. The CDR3 nucleotides are TGTGCCAGCAGTTCGACAGGTATGGGCAATCAGCCCCAGCATTTT.

J is TRBJ1-2 and V is TRBV7-9; TRBD1 might be the D (6 bases). CDR1 is SEHNR, CDR2 FQNEAQ, per germline (reference sequence). CDR3 size: 15 residues. Deletions cut 2 bases from V and 6 bases from J, with 16 bases between. This CDR3 reads CASSLHARGEDGYTF. The DNA of the CDR3 is TGTGCCAGCAGCTTACATGCCAGGGGAGAGGATGGCTACACCTTC.

CDR3 in amino acids: CASSPSGTGAYGYTF. The CDR3 DNA sequence: TGTGCCAGCAGCCCCTCCGGGACAGGGGCCTATGGCTACACCTTC. The rearrangement joins TRBV7-3 to TRBJ1-2; 10 bases align to TRBD1. The CDR3 runs to 15 residues. Germline lookup yields CDR1 SGHTA and CDR2 FQGTGA. V lost 5 bases and J lost 4; bases outside the gene matches: 7.

The V and J genes are TRBV9 and TRBJ1-3; TRBD1 matches at 7 bases. The CDR3 sequence is 18 residues long. The germline V gene encodes CDR1 SGDLS and CDR2 YYNGEE. V gave up 3 bases and J gave up 1 base; unmatched junction bases: 13. The DNA of the CDR3 is TGTGCCAGCAGCGGACCCCCCTCCGACAGGGTGTCTGGAAACACCATATATTTT. It is translated as CASSGPPSDRVSGNTIYF. Full variable domain (remainder filled in from reference TRBV9 and TRBJ1-3): DSGVTQTPKHLITATGQRVTLRCSPRSGDLSVYWYQQSLDQGLQFLIQYYNGEERAKGNILERFSAQQFPDLHSELNLSSLELGDSALYFCASSGPPSDRVSGNTIYFGEGSWLTVV.

V and J are TRBV27 and TRBJ2-5; 10 bases are shared with TRBD1. V shed 4 bases and J 4 bases; nucleotides not matched to a gene: 6. The germline V gene encodes CDR1 MNHEY and CDR2 SMNVEV (reference sequence). This CDR3 has 15 amino acids. CDR3 residues: CASSSGTGVGETQYF. CDR3 sequence (DNA): TGTGCCAGCAGTTCCGGGACAGGGGTAGGAGAGACCCAGTACTTC.

This rearrangement joins TRBV19 to TRBJ1-2, with D unclear. This CDR3 spans 15 amino acids. The ends were cut back, 4 bases at V and 3 bases at J, with 15 bases in the middle. The germline V gene encodes CDR1 LNHDA and CDR2 SQIVND (reference sequence). CDR3 region: CASSRGSTIDYGYTF. The CDR3 bases are TGTGCCAGTAGTAGGGGTTCGACAATAGACTATGGCTACACCTTC.

This clone was picked up one time. This chain uses TRBV15 with TRBJ1-5, with TRBD1 matching over 7 bases. Germline values: CDR1 LNHNV, CDR2 YYDKDF (reference sequence). The CDR3 consists of 18 residues. V lost 5 bases to trimming and J lost 0 bases; unmatched junction nucleotides: 13. DNA for the CDR3: TGTGCCACCAGCTTAGGACAGGTCGGACCTTATAGCAATCAGCCCCAGCATTTT. This sequence encodes CATSLGQVGPYSNQPQHF.

This clone was observed a handful of times. The chain uses TRBV15 and TRBJ1-5; 10 bases agree with TRBD1. V lost 3 bases to trimming and J lost 1 base; unmatched junction nucleotides: 3. Germline CDR1 is LNHNV and CDR2 is YYDKDF (reference sequence). The CDR3 has 16 amino acids. As DNA, the CDR3 is TGTGCCACCAGCAGGGACAGGGGGATGAGCAATCAGCCCCAGCATTTT. This encodes CATSRDRGMSNQPQHF.

The chain combines TRBV6-5 with TRBJ2-1; D may be TRBD2 (6 bases). There are 14 residues in the CDR3. V was cut by 5 bases and J by 2 bases, with 10 bases left in between. Per the germline V gene, CDR1 is MNHEY and CDR2 is SVGAGI. The CDR3 nucleotides read TGTGCCAGCAGTCAACCGGGGGCCTACAATGAGCAGTTCTTC. Encoded protein: CASSQPGAYNEQFF.

CDR3 residues: CATGQGTYEQYF. CDR3 bases: TGTGCCACCGGACAGGGGACCTACGAGCAGTACTTC. The chain carries TRBV25-1 and TRBJ2-7; the match to TRBD1 covers 9 bases. The CDR3 length is 12 residues. Germline CDR1 is MGHDK and CDR2 is SYGVNS. V shed 10 bases, J shed 2 bases, and the junction held 3 bases outside the gene matches.

This clone was seen just once. V usage is TRBV5-1 and J usage is TRBJ2-1; D uncertain. CDR1 is SGHRS, CDR2 YFSETQ, per germline. The V end was cut by 0 bases, the J end by 4 bases, with 11 bases between. The CDR3 extends over 15 amino acids. CDR3 sequence (DNA): TGCGCCAGCAGCTTGGACGGCGGTAGGTACAATGAGCAGTTCTTC. This sequence encodes CASSLDGGRYNEQFF.

The gene calls are TRBV28 and TRBJ2-7; the D call may be TRBD1 or TRBD2 (5 bases each). Germline loops: CDR1 MDHEN, CDR2 SYDVKM. V lost 2 bases and J 2 bases, leaving 10 bases between the germline ends. The CDR3 has 14 amino acids. The CDR3 region has the DNA TGTGCCAGCAGTTTAGGGACGTCCGCCTACGAGCAGTACTTC. Its translation: CASSLGTSAYEQYF. Looking up the rest from reference TRBV28 and TRBJ2-7 gives the full variable domain: DVKVTQSSRYLVKRTGEKVFLECVQDMDHENMFWYRQDPGLGLRLIYFSYDVKMKEKGDIPEGYSVSREKKERFSLILESASTNQTSMYLCASSLGTSAYEQYFGPGTRLTVT.

The table lists this clone with a few counts. The V call is TRBV2, the J call TRBJ1-2; 8 bases match TRBD1. V shed 4 bases and J 2 bases; nucleotides not matched to a gene: 3. The germline gives CDR1 SNHLY, CDR2 FYNNEI. This CDR3 has 14 amino acids. CDR3 sequence reads: CASSGDRLNYGYTF. CDR3 sequence (DNA): TGTGCCAGCAGTGGGGACAGGCTCAACTATGGCTACACCTTC.

The CDR3 spells CSVGTTSFTYEQYF. The CDR3 nucleotides are TGCAGCGTTGGTACGACTAGTTTTACCTACGAGCAGTACTTC. The gene calls are TRBV29-1 and TRBJ2-7; D may be TRBD2 (6 bases). V was cut by 4 bases and J by 2 bases, with 15 bases left in between. This CDR3 is built from 14 residues. Germline CDR1 is SQVTM and CDR2 is ANQGSEA.

The chain couples TRBV29-1 to TRBJ1-1, with D perhaps TRBD1 (5 bases). CDR1 and CDR2 from the germline V gene are SQVTM and ANQGSEA. The CDR3 has 13 amino acids. With 7 bases removed from V and 6 bases from J, the gap between germline ends came to 18 bases. CDR3: CSATGFLPAEAFF. Here the CDR3 DNA reads TGCAGCGCAACAGGTTTTCTTCCGGCTGAAGCTTTCTTT.

V usage is TRBV7-9 and J usage is TRBJ2-2; 14 nucleotides match TRBD2. The CDR3 has 19 amino acids. Germline loops: CDR1 SEHNR, CDR2 FQNEAQ (reference sequence). Losses at the gene ends were 2 bases for V and 5 bases for J; bases not matched to a gene: 10. The CDR3 region has the DNA TGTGCCAGCAGCTTAAGACCGGGACTAGCGGGAGTGCGAACCGGGGAGCTGTTTTTT. It translates to CASSLRPGLAGVRTGELFF.

The chain uses TRBV2 and TRBJ2-3, with D perhaps being TRBD1 or TRBD2 (6 bases each). CDR3 size: 16 residues. V lost 7 bases and J 5 bases, leaving 22 bases between the germline ends. The germline gives CDR1 SNHLY, CDR2 FYNNEI. The CDR3 loop reads CASTALGGGQGDTQYF. The CDR3 nucleotides read TGTGCCAGCACCGCCCTCGGTGGGGGGCAGGGAGATACGCAGTATTTT.

The genes are TRBV7-9 and TRBJ2-5, with 7 bases lining up with TRBD2. The DNA matches TRBJ2-7 better at its end, which makes the J call doubtful. Germline CDR1 is SEHNR and CDR2 is FQNEAQ (reference sequence). This CDR3 is built from 15 residues. In nucleotides, the CDR3 is TGTGCCAGCAGCTTGTATTCAGCGGGGTTCTACGAGCAGTACTTC. Residues: CASSLYSAGFYEQYF.